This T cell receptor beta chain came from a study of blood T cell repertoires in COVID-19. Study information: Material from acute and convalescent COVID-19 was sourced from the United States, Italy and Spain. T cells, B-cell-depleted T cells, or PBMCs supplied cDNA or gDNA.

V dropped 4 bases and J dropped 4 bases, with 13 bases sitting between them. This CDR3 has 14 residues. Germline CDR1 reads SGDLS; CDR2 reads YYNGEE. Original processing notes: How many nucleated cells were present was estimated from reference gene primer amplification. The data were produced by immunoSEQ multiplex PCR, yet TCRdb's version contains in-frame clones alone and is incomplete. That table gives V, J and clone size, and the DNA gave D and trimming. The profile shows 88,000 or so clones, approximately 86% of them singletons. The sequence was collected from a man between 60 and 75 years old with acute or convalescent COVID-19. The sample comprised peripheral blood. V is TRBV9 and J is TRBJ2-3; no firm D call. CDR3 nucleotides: TGTGCCAGCAGCCCGAGTCCACCGCCAGATACGCAGTATTTT. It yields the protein CASSPSPPPDTQYF.